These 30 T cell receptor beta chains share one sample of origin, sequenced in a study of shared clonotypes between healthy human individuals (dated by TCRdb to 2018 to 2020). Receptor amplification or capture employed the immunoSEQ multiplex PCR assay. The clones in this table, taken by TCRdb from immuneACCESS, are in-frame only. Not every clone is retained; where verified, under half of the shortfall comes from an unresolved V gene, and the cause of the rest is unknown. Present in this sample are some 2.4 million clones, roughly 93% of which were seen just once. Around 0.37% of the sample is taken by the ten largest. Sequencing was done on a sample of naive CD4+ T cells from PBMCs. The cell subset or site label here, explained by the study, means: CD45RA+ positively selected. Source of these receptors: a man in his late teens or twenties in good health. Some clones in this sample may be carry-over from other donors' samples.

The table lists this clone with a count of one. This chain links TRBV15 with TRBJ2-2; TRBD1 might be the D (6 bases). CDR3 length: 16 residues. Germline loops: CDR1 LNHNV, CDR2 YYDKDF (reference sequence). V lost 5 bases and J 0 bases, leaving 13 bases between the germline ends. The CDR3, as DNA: TGTGCCACCAGCGTACAGGGCCCACCGAACACCGGGGAGCTGTTTTTT. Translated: CATSVQGPPNTGELFF. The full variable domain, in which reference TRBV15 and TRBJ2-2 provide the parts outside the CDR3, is DAMVIQNPRYQVTQFGKPVTLSCSQTLNHNVMYWYQQKSSQAPKLLFHYYDKDFNNEADTPDNFQSRRPNTSFCFLDIRSPGLGDTAMYLCATSVQGPPNTGELFFGEGSRLTVL.

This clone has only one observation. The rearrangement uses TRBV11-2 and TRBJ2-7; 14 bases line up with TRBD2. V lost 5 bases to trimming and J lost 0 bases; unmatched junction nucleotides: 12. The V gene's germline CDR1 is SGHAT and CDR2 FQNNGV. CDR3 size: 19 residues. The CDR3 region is CASSRGTSGRSGTSYEQYF. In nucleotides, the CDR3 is TGTGCCAGCAGCCGCGGGACTAGCGGGAGATCTGGGACCTCCTACGAGCAGTACTTC.

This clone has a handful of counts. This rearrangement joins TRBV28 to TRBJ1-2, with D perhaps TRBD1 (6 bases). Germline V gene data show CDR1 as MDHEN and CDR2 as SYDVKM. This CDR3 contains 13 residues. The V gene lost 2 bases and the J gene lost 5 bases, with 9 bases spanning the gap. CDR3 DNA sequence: TGTGCCAGCAGTTTAGGGACATTGTATGGCTACACCTTC. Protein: CASSLGTLYGYTF.

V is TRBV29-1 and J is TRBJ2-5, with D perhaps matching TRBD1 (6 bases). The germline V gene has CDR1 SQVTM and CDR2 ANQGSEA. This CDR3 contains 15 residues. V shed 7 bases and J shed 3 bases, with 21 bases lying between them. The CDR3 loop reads CSGGNHGTPEETQYF. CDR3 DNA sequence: TGCAGCGGGGGGAACCACGGGACACCTGAAGAGACCCAGTACTTC.

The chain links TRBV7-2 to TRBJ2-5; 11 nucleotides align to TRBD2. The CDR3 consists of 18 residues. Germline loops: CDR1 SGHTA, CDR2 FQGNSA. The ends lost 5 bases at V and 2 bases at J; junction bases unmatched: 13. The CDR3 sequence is CASSLGKPGLAVQETQYF. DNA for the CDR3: TGTGCCAGCAGCCTAGGAAAGCCGGGACTAGCGGTTCAAGAGACCCAGTACTTC.

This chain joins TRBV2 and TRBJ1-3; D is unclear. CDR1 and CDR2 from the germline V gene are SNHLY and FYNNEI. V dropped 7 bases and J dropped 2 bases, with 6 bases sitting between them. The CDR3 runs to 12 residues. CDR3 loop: CASIAAGNTIYF. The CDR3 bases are TGTGCCAGCATAGCAGCTGGAAACACCATATATTTT.

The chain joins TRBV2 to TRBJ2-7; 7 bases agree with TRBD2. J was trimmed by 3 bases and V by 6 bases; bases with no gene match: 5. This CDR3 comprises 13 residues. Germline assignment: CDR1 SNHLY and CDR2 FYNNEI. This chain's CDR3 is CASSWTRIYEQYF. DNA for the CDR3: TGTGCCAGCAGCTGGACTAGGATCTACGAGCAGTACTTC.

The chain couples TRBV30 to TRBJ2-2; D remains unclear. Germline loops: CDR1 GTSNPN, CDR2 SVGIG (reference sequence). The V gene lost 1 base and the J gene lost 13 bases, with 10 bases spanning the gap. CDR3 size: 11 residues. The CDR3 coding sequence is TGTGCCTGGAGTGGGCGGCCGCGGCTGTTTTTT. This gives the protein CAWSGRPRLFF.

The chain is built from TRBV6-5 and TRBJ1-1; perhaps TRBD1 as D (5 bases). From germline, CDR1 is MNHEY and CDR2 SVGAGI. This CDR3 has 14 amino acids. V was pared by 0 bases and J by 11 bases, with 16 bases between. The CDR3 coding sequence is TGTGCCAGCAGTTACTCGATACAGCCGAGGGACGCTTTCTTT. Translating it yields CASSYSIQPRDAFF.

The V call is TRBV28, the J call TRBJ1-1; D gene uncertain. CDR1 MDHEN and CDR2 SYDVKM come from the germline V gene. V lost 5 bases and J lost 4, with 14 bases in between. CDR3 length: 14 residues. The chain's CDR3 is CASSRSRWSTEAFF. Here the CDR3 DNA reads TGTGCCAGCAGTAGGTCTAGGTGGAGCACTGAAGCTTTCTTT. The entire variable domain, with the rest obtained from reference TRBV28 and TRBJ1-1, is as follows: DVKVTQSSRYLVKRTGEKVFLECVQDMDHENMFWYRQDPGLGLRLIYFSYDVKMKEKGDIPEGYSVSREKKERFSLILESASTNQTSMYLCASSRSRWSTEAFFGQGTRLTVV.

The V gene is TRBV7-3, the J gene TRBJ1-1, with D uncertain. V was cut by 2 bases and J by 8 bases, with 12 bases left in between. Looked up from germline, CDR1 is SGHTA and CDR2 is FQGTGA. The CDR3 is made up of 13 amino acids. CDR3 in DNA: TGTGCCAGCAGCTTAGCCCCCCTCGAGGAAGCTTTCTTT. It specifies CASSLAPLEEAFF.

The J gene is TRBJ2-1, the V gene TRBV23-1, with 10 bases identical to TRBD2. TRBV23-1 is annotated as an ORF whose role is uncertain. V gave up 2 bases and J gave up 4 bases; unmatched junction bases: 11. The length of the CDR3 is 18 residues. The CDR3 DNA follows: TGCGCCAGCAGTCAAACTACTAGCGGGATTTCGCAGTACAATGAGCAGTTCTTC. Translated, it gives CASSQTTSGISQYNEQFF.

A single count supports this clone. The CDR3 DNA follows: TGTGCCAGCAGTTTAAGAAATCCGGGACGGCCTAACCTCGGCGGCTACACCTTC. Protein sequence: CASSLRNPGRPNLGGYTF. The V call is TRBV27, the J call TRBJ1-2; maybe TRBD1 (5 bases). Trimming took off 2 bases at V and 8 bases at J, with 27 bases between the two ends. This CDR3 contains 18 residues. Germline V gene sequence: CDR1 MNHEY, CDR2 SMNVEV (reference sequence).

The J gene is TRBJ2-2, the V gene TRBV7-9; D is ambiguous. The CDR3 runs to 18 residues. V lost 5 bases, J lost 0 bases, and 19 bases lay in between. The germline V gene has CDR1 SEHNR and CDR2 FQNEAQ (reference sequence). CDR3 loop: CASSQWLGTTANTGELFF. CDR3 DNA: TGTGCCAGCAGCCAGTGGTTGGGAACGACCGCGAACACCGGGGAGCTGTTTTTT. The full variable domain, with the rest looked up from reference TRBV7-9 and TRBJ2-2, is DTGVSQNPRHKITKRGQNVTFRCDPISEHNRLYWYRQTLGQGPEFLTYFQNEAQLEKSRLLSDRFSAERPKGSFSTLEIQRTEQGDSAMYLCASSQWLGTTANTGELFFGEGSRLTVL.

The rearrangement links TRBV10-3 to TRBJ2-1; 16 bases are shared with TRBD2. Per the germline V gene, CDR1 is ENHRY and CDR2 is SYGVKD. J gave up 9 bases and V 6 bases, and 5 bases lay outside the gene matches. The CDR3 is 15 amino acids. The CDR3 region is CAIRGLAGGPVEQFF. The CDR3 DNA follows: TGTGCCATCAGGGGACTAGCGGGAGGGCCAGTTGAGCAGTTCTTC.

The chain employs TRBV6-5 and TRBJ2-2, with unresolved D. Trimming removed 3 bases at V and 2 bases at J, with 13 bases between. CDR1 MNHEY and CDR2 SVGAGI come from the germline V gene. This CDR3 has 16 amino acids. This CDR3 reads CASSYRAFPNTGELFF. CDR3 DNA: TGTGCCAGCAGTTATAGAGCCTTCCCAAACACCGGGGAGCTGTTTTTT.

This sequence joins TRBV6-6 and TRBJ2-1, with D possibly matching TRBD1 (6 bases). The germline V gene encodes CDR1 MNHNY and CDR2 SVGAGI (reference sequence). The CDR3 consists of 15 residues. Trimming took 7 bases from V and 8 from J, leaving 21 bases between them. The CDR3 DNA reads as TGTGCCAGCAAGGGGGATCTCAGGGTGAGCCATGAGCAGTTCTTC. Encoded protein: CASKGDLRVSHEQFF.

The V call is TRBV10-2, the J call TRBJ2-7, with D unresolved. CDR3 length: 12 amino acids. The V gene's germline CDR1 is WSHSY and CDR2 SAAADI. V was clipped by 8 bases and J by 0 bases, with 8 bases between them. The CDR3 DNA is TGCGCCAGCGGTCTCAACTCCTACGAGCAGTACTTC. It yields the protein CASGLNSYEQYF.

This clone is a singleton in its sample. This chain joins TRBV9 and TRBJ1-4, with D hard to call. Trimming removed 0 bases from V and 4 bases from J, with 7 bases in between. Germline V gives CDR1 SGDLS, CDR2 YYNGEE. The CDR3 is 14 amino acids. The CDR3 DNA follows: TGTGCCAGCAGCGTAGGAACTAATAATGAAAAACTGTTTTTT. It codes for CASSVGTNNEKLFF.

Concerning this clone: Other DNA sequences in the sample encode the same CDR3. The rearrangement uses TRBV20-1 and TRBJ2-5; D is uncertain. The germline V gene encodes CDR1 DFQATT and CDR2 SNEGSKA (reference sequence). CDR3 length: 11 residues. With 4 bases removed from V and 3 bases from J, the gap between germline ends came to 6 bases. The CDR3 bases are TGCAGTGCTACCAGTGAAGAGACCCAGTACTTC. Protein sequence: CSATSEETQYF.

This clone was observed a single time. The CDR3: CASSYSLSGPFNTQYF. The CDR3 nucleotides read TGTGCCAGCAGTTACTCTCTTTCAGGACCCTTCAATACGCAGTATTTT. The chain uses TRBV6-5 and TRBJ2-3; no clear D. Germline V gene lookup returns CDR1 MNHEY and CDR2 SVGAGI. CDR3 length: 16 residues. Trimming shortened V by 0 bases and J by 7 bases, and 17 bases separated the two germline ends.

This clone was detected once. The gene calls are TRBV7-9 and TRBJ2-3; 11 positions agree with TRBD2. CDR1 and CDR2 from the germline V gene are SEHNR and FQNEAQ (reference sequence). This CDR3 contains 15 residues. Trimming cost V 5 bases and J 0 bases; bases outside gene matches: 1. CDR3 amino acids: CASSRLAGSTDTQYF. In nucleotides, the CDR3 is TGTGCCAGCAGCCGACTAGCGGGGAGCACAGATACGCAGTATTTT.

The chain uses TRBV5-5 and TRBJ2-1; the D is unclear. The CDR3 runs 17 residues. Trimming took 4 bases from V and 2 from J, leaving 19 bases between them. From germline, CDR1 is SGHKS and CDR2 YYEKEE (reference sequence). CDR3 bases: TGTGCCAGCAGCAAAGAAACTTACAGAAGAGCCTACAATGAGCAGTTCTTC. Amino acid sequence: CASSKETYRRAYNEQFF.

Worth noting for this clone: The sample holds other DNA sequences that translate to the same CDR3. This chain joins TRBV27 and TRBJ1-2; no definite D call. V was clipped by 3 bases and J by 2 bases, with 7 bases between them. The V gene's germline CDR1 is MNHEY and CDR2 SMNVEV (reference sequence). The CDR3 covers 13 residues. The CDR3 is CASSFRLNYGYTF. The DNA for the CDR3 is TGTGCCAGCAGTTTTCGGCTCAACTATGGCTACACCTTC.

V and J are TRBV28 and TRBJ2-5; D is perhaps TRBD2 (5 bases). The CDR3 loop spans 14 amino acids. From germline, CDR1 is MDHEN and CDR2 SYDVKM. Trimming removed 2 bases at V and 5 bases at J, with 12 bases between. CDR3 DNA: TGTGCCAGCAGTTTAGGACTGTCGGTGGAGACCCAGTACTTC. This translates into CASSLGLSVETQYF.

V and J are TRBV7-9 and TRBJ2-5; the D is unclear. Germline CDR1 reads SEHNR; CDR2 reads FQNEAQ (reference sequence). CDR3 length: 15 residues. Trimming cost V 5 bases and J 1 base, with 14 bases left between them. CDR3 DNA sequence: TGTGCCAGCAGCCTCCTAACTCCCCTCCAAGAGACCCAGTACTTC. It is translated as CASSLLTPLQETQYF.

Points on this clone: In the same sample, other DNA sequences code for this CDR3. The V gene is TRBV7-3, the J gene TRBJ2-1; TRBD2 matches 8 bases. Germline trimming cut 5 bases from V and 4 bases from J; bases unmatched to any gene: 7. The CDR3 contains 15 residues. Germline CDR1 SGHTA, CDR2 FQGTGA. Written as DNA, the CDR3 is TGTGCCAGCAGCCCAGCTAGCGGGCCTTACAATGAGCAGTTCTTC. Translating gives CASSPASGPYNEQFF.

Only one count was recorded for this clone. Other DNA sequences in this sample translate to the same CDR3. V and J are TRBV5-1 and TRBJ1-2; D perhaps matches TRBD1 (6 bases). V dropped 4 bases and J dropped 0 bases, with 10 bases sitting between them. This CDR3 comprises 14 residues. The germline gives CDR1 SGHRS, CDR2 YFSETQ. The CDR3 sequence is CASSPGTSNYGYTF. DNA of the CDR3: TGCGCCAGCAGCCCCGGGACATCTAACTATGGCTACACCTTC.

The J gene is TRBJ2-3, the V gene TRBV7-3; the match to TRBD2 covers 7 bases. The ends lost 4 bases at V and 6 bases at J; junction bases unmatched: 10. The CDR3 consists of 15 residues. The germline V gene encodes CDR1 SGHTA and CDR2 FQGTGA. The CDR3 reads CASSYGGAGADTQYF. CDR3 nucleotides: TGTGCCAGCAGCTACGGCGGGGCGGGAGCGGATACGCAGTATTTT.

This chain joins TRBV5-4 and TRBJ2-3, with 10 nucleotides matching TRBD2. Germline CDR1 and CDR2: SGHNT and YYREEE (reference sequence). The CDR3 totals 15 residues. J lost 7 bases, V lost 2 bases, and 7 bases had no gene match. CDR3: CASSLAGGSRNTQYF. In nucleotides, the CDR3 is TGTGCCAGCAGCTTAGCGGGAGGGTCCCGAAATACGCAGTATTTT.